This T cell receptor (beta chain) was sequenced during a study of early T cells in non-severe SARS-CoV-2 infection. Using its own MiXCR run on the 5' RACE reads, TCRdb lists one record per CDR3 protein. The sample has about 86,000 distinct CDR3 sequences; approximately 15% are singletons. This CDR3 comprises 11 residues. The V gene lost 3 bases and the J gene lost 6 bases, with 7 bases spanning the gap. Germline V gene lookup returns CDR1 SGDLS and CDR2 YYNGEE. Findings and limits, study-wide: Matching against VDJdb likely underestimated virus-specific expansions, favoring anti-spike CD8.

This clonotype was found a few times. The antigen remains undetermined. The material sequenced was whole blood. The chain recombines TRBV9 with TRBJ2-7; D remains unclear. The receptor was isolated from an adult who was a healthcare worker with PCR-confirmed SARS-CoV-2 infection or an uninfected control (not recorded which). This chain's CDR3 is CASSASSEQYF. The CDR3 DNA reads as TGTGCCAGCAGCGCCTCGTCCGAGCAGTACTTC.